This TCR beta chain was captured by sequencing in a study of molecular identifiers for immune sequencing clone quantification. Study-level information: For replicates, RNA isolated from approximately 20,000 or 100,000 naive CD8 cells was divided into five portions, of which four were sequenced.

Germline loops: CDR1 SEHNR, CDR2 FQNEAQ (reference sequence). This CDR3 contains 15 residues. Trimming took 1 base from V and 5 from J; bases not matched to a gene: 3. Points on this clonotype: A much bigger clone sits one base away, suggesting this may be a read error.

MiXCR was run by TCRdb on the PCR reads, yielding one entry per CDR3 protein. The sample consists of about 9,700 distinct CDR3 sequences, over 15% of them appearing once. The clonotype originates from a human donor in good health. Some libraries in this study had Jurkat cell RNA spiked in. The specimen was naive CD8+ T cells from blood, with Jurkat cell RNA spiked in. This sample's subset: FACS-sorted CD8+CD4-CCR7+CD45RA+ naive T cells. The rearrangement uses TRBV7-9 and TRBJ2-7; TRBD2 matches at 12 bases. This chain's CDR3 is CASSLVTSGSHEQYF. For the CDR3, the DNA is TGTGCCAGCAGCTTAGTGACTAGCGGGAGCCACGAGCAGTACTTC.